The TCR beta chain described here comes from a study of blood T cell repertoires in COVID-19. Study details: Collection of acute and convalescent COVID-19 samples took place in the United States, Italy and Spain. Nucleic acid was either cDNA or gDNA, and it came from T cells, B-cell-depleted T cells, or PBMCs.

The authors' processing: Estimates of nucleated cell counts were drawn from the amplification of reference gene primers. Repertoires were generated with immunoSEQ multiplex PCR, while TCRdb's copy carries only in-frame clones and drops some. The V and J calls and clone size are taken from that table; D and trimming were inferred from the DNA. The sample holds 250,000 to 300,000 clones; about 87% are singletons and the top ten take 6.3%. This CDR3 comprises 13 residues. Trimming pared 7 bases from V and 1 base from J, leaving 8 bases between. From germline, CDR1 is SNHLY and CDR2 FYNNEI. The TCR originated in a woman aged 45-60 years with COVID-19, enrolled during active disease. V and J are TRBV2 and TRBJ2-1; D is undetermined. Specimen: peripheral blood. The CDR3 bases are TGTGCCAGCAACAGATTTTCCTACAATGAGCAGTTCTTC. The encoded protein is CASNRFSYNEQFF.